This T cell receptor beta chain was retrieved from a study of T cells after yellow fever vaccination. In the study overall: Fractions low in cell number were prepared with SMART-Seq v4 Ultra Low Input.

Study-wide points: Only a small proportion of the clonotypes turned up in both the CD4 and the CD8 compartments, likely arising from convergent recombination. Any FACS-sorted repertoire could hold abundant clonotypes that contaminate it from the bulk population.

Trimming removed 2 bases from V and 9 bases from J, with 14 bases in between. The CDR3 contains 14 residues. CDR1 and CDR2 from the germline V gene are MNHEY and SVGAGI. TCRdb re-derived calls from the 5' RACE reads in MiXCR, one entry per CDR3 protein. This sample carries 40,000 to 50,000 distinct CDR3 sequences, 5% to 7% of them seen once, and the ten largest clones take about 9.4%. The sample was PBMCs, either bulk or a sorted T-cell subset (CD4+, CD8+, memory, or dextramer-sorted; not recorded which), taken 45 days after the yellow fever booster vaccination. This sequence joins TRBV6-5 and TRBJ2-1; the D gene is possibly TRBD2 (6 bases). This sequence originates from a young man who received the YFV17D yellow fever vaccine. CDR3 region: CASSYLRGKGEQFF. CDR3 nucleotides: TGTGCCAGCAGTTACCTTCGCGGGAAAGGTGAGCAGTTCTTC.